Shown below are 27 T cell receptor beta chains from a single sample sequenced in a study of CXCR3-negative and CXCR3-positive naive CD8 T cells. Carrying UMI labels, the TRB cDNA libraries were prepared through 5' RACE. TCRdb reprocessed the 5' RACE reads; each CDR3 protein has one entry and no DNA is given. The specimen's table records around 40,000 distinct CDR3 sequences. The specimen sequenced was memory CD8+ T cells from blood. Receptor source: a human donor in good health. Some clones in this sample may be carry-over from other donors' samples.

The chain is built from TRBV7-8 and TRBJ1-1. The CDR3 spans 16 residues. CDR1 SGHVS and CDR2 FQNEAQ come from the germline V gene. The CDR3 is CASSPDIVGVNTEAFF.

The chain joins TRBV29-1 to TRBJ2-1. CDR1 is SQVTM, CDR2 ANQGSEA, per germline. The CDR3 loop spans 15 amino acids. The CDR3 here is CSVEDKSSSYNEQFF.

The genes are TRBV21-1 and TRBJ1-1. TRBV21-1 is a known pseudogene. The CDR3 is 14 amino acids. CDR3 in amino acids: CASSSHASNTEAFF.

The V gene is TRBV6-5, the J gene TRBJ1-6. The CDR3 length is 15 residues. Germline V gene sequence: CDR1 MNHEY, CDR2 SVGAGI. CDR3 in amino acids: CASSYSRDYNSPLHF.

The CDR3 reads CASSVCLKEGTEGNQPQHF. The rearrangement uses TRBV9 and TRBJ1-5. Germline lookup yields CDR1 SGDLS and CDR2 YYNGEE. The CDR3 sequence is 19 residues long.

The CDR3 sequence: CASSQDRGQGYEKLFF. This chain uses TRBV4-1 with TRBJ1-4; TCRdb reports TRBD1, a call that lacks DNA to check it against. Looked up from germline, CDR1 is MGHRA and CDR2 is YSYEKL. This CDR3 is 16 amino acids long.

The genes are TRBV28 and TRBJ2-2; without DNA, the TCRdb call of TRBD2 cannot be checked. CDR3 length equals 18 residues. Germline CDR1 MDHEN, CDR2 SYDVKM. The CDR3 here is CASSFPQTRTTQDGELFF.

The V gene is TRBV27, the J gene TRBJ2-1; lacking DNA, the TRBD1 call made by TCRdb goes unchecked. The CDR3 is 20 amino acids. The germline V gene has CDR1 MNHEY and CDR2 SMNVEV (reference sequence). The CDR3 here is CASSLLGGNVLFSSYNEQFF.

This chain joins TRBV28 and TRBJ1-4; TCRdb's D gene call, TRBD1, goes unchecked for lack of DNA. The CDR3 length is 14 residues. CDR1 is MDHEN and CDR2 is SYDVKM in the germline V gene. CDR3 region: CASSLRGSGEKLFF.

The chain combines TRBV9 with TRBJ2-1; TCRdb indicates TRBD1, and absent DNA this call remains unverified. Germline-derived CDR1 and CDR2 are SGDLS and YYNGEE. The CDR3 covers 15 residues. The CDR3: CASNRRGGEYNEQFF.

This chain connects TRBV20-1 to TRBJ1-1; there is no DNA to check the TCRdb D call of TRBD1. Germline values: CDR1 DFQATT, CDR2 SNEGSKA (reference sequence). This CDR3 is 13 amino acids long. The CDR3 is CSATSSGVTEAFF.

The chain links TRBV19 to TRBJ2-3; TCRdb returns TRBD1, unconfirmable since there is no DNA. The V gene's germline CDR1 is LNHDA and CDR2 SQIVND (reference sequence). The CDR3 consists of 14 residues. This chain's CDR3 is CASSIGSPPDTQYF.

This sequence joins TRBV6-2 or TRBV6-3 and TRBJ1-5. The CDR3 covers 14 residues. Germline CDR1 MNHEY, CDR2 SVGEGT. The CDR3 sequence: CASSYEEGYQPQHF.

This sequence joins TRBV7-9 and TRBJ1-2. This CDR3 region has 15 residues. Germline V gives CDR1 SEHNR, CDR2 FQNEAQ (reference sequence). The CDR3 sequence: CASSLVGRRVGGYTF.

Its frequency marks this clonotype as medium-sized. The V call is TRBV15, the J call TRBJ2-1; TCRdb outputs TRBD1, but without DNA this stays unchecked. CDR1 is LNHNV, CDR2 YYDKDF, per germline (reference sequence). The CDR3 is 15 amino acids. Here the CDR3 reads CATSPRTGGYNEQFF. Looking up the rest from reference TRBV15 and TRBJ2-1 gives the full variable domain: DAMVIQNPRYQVTQFGKPVTLSCSQTLNHNVMYWYQQKSSQAPKLLFHYYDKDFNNEADTPDNFQSRRPNTSFCFLDIRSPGLGDTAMYLCATSPRTGGYNEQFFGPGTRLTVL.

The V gene is TRBV6-5, the J gene TRBJ2-1. Per germline, CDR1 MNHEY and CDR2 SVGAGI. The CDR3 totals 13 residues. Here the CDR3 reads CASSGLIGSEQFF.

The V gene is TRBV12-3 or TRBV12-4, the J gene TRBJ2-5; the D gene TCRdb calls, TRBD1, cannot be checked with no DNA. This CDR3 is 15 amino acids long. The CDR3 loop reads CASSLPTGVKETQYF.

V gene TRBV27 combines with J gene TRBJ1-1; the D call from TCRdb, TRBD1, cannot be confirmed without DNA. The germline CDR1 and CDR2 sequences are MNHEY and SMNVEV (reference sequence). The CDR3 runs to 14 residues. CDR3 residues: CASSLFSGSPEAFF.

This chain uses TRBV9 with TRBJ2-1; lacking DNA, the TRBD1 call made by TCRdb goes unchecked. There are 16 residues in the CDR3. From germline, CDR1 is SGDLS and CDR2 YYNGEE. CDR3 residues: CASSPVRDSSYNEQFF.

The rearrangement joins TRBV29-1 to TRBJ2-3; with no DNA, the TCRdb D assignment of TRBD2 cannot be verified. This CDR3 region has 16 residues. Germline V gives CDR1 SQVTM, CDR2 ANQGSEA. The CDR3: CSVEGPLAGVPDTQYF.

CDR3 amino acids: CASRGTSGGGEQYF. The chain joins TRBV5-4 to TRBJ2-7; the D call of TRBD2 rests on TCRdb alone, since no DNA is present to check it. Germline V gives CDR1 SGHNT, CDR2 YYREEE (reference sequence). This CDR3 spans 14 amino acids.

The J gene is TRBJ1-1, the V gene TRBV27. This CDR3 is 15 amino acids long. Germline CDR1 is MNHEY and CDR2 is SMNVEV (reference sequence). CDR3 sequence reads: CASRQIGRMNTEAFF.

V gene TRBV5-6 combines with J gene TRBJ1-2; TCRdb's assignment of TRBD1 cannot be checked, as there is no DNA. The CDR3 is 14 amino acids. Germline V gene lookup returns CDR1 SGHDT and CDR2 YYEEEE. The CDR3: CASSTGTANYGYTF.

This rearrangement joins TRBV4-3 to TRBJ2-1. This CDR3 region has 14 residues. The germline CDR1 and CDR2 sequences are LGHNA and YSLEER. The CDR3 is CASSQDKVYNEQFF.

This rearrangement joins TRBV20-1 to TRBJ2-1; lacking DNA, the TRBD2 call made by TCRdb goes unchecked. The CDR3 has 14 amino acids. In germline, CDR1 is DFQATT, CDR2 SNEGSKA (reference sequence). This CDR3 is CSATGTARVDEQFF.

This rearrangement joins TRBV13 to TRBJ2-7; the D gene TCRdb calls, TRBD1, cannot be checked with no DNA. Germline V CDR1 and CDR2: PRHDT, FYEKMQ (reference sequence). The CDR3 totals 14 residues. CDR3 loop: CASSLDGGSYEQYF.

V usage is TRBV20-1 and J usage is TRBJ1-1. The CDR3 totals 13 residues. Germline V lookup: CDR1 DFQATT, CDR2 SNEGSKA (reference sequence). CDR3: CSARTLSDTEAFF.